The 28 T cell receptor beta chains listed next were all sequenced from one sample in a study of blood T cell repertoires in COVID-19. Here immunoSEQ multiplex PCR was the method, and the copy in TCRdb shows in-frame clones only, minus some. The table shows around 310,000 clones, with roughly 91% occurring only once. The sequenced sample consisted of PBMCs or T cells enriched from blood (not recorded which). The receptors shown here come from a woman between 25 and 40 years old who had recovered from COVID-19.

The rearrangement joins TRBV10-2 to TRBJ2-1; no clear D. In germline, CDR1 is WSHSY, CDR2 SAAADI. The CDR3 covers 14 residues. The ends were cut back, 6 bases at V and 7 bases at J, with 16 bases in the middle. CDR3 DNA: TGCGCCAGCAGGCCCGGGTCCACGGCAAATGAGCAGTTCTTC. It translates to CASRPGSTANEQFF.

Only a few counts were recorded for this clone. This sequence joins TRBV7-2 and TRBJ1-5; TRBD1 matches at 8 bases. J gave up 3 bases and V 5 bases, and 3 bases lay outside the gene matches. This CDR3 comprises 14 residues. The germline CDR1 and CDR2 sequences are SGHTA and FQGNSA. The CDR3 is CASSGQGLNQPQHF. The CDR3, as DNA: TGTGCCAGCAGCGGACAGGGCCTCAATCAGCCCCAGCATTTT. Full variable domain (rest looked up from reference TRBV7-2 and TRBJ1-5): GAGVSQSPSNKVTEKGKDVELRCDPISGHTALYWYRQSLGQGLEFLIYFQGNSAPDKSGLPSDRFSAERTGGSVSTLTIQRTQQEDSAVYLCASSGQGLNQPQHFGDGTRLSIL.

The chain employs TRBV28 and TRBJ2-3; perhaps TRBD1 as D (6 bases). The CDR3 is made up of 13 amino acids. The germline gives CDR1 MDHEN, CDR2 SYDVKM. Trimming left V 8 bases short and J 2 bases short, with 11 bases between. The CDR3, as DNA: TGTGCCAGCCTGGACAGCTACACAGATACGCAGTATTTT. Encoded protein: CASLDSYTDTQYF.

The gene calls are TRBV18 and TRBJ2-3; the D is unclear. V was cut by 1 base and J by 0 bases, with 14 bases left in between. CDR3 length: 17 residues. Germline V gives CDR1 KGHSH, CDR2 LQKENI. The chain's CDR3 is CASSPQSRYASTDTQYF. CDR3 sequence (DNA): TGTGCCAGCTCACCACAATCTAGATACGCTAGCACAGATACGCAGTATTTT.

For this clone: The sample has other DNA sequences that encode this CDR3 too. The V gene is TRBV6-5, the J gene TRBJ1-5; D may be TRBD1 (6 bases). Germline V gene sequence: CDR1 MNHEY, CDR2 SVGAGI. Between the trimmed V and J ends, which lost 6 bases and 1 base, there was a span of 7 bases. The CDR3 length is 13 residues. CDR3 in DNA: TGTGCCAGCAGCAGGGGAAGCAATCAGCCCCAGCATTTT. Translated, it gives CASSRGSNQPQHF.

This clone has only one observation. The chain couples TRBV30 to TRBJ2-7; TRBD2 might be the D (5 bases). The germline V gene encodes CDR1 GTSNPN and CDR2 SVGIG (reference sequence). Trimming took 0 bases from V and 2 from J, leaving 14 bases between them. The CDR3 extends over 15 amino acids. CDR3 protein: CAWSVDSGLTYEQYF. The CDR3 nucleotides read TGTGCCTGGAGTGTAGATTCAGGACTCACCTACGAGCAGTACTTC.

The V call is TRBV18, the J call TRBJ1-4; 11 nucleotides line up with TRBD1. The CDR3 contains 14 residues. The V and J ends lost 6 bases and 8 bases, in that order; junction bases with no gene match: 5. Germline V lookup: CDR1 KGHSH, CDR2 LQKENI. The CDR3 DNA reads TGTGCCAGCTCCTGGACAGGGGGCGAGGAAAAACTGTTTTTT. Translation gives CASSWTGGEEKLFF.

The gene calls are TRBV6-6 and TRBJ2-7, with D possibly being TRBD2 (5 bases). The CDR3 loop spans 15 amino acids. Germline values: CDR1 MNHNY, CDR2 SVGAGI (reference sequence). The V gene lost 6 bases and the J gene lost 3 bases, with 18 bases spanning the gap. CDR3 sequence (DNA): TGTGCCAGCAGCCCACTTAGGAACGGGGTCTACGAGCAGTACTTC. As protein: CASSPLRNGVYEQYF.

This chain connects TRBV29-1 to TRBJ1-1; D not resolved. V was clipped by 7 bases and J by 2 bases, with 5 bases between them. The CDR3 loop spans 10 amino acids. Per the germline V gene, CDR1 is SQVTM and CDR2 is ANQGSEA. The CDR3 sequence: CSGYNTEAFF. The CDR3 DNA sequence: TGCAGCGGCTATAACACTGAAGCTTTCTTT. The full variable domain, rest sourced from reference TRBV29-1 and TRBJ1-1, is SAVISQKPSRDICQRGTSLTIQCQVDSQVTMMFWYRQQPGQSLTLIATANQGSEATYESGFVIDKFPISRPNLTFSTLTVSNMSPEDSSIYLCSGYNTEAFFGQGTRLTVV.

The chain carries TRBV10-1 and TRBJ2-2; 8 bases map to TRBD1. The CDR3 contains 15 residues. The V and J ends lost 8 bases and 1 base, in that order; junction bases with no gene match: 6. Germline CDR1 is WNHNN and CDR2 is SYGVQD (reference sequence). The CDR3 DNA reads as TGCGCCAGCGATGCCGGGACAGGGAACACCGGGGAGCTGTTTTTT. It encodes CASDAGTGNTGELFF.

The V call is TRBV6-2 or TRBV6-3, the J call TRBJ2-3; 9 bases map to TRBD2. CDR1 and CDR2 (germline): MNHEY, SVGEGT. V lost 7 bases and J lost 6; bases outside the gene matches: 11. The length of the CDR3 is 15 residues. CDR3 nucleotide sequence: TGTGCCAGCACCCCTCCGGGACTAGCAACCGATACGCAGTATTTT. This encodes CASTPPGLATDTQYF.

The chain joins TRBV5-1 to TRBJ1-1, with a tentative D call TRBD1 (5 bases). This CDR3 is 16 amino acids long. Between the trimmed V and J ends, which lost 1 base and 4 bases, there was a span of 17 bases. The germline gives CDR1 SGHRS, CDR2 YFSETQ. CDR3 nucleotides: TGCGCCAGCAGCTTGCTGTTAAGGGGCGGCGGCACTGAAGCTTTCTTT. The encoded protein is CASSLLLRGGGTEAFF.

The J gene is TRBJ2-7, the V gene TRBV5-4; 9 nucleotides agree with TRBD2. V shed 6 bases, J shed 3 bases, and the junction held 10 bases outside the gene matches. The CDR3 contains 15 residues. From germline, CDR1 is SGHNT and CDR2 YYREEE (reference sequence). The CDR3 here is CASTLLTSGGYEQYF. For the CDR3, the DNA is TGTGCCAGCACCCTATTGACTAGCGGAGGCTACGAGCAGTACTTC.

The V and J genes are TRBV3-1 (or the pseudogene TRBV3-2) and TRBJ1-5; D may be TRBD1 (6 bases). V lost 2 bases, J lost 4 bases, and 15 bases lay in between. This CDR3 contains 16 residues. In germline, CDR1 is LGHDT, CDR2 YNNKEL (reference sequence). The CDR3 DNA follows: TGTGCCAGCAGCCAAAGAGTGGACAGCGATAATCAGCCCCAGCATTTT. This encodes CASSQRVDSDNQPQHF.

In nucleotides, the CDR3 is TGTGCCAGCACCTCTGGAGCCTACGAGCAGTACTTC. Translating gives CASTSGAYEQYF. The J gene is TRBJ2-7, the V gene TRBV28, with D uncertain. Looked up from germline, CDR1 is MDHEN and CDR2 is SYDVKM. The CDR3 is 12 residues long. V lost 7 bases to trimming and J lost 2 bases, with 9 bases between them. The complete variable domain, with remaining parts taken from reference TRBV28 and TRBJ2-7, reads DVKVTQSSRYLVKRTGEKVFLECVQDMDHENMFWYRQDPGLGLRLIYFSYDVKMKEKGDIPEGYSVSREKKERFSLILESASTNQTSMYLCASTSGAYEQYFGPGTRLTVT.

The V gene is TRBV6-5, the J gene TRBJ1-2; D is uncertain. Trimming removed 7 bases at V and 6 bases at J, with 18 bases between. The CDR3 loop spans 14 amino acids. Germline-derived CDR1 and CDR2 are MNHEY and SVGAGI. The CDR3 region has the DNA TGTGCCAGCACAGAGAACCTGGGAGCCAATGGCTACACCTTC. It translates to CASTENLGANGYTF.

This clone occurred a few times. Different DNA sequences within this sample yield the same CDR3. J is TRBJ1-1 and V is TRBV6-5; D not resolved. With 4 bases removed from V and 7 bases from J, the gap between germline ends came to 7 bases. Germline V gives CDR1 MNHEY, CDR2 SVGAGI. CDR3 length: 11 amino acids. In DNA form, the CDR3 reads TGTGCCAGCAGTTTTCGGAGTGAAGCTTTCTTT. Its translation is CASSFRSEAFF.

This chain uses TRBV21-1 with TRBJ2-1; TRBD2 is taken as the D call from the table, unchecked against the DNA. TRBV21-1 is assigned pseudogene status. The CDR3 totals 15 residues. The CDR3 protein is CAIHLASGNWDEQFF. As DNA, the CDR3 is TGTGCCATCCACCTGGCTAGCGGGAATTGGGATGAGCAGTTCTTC.

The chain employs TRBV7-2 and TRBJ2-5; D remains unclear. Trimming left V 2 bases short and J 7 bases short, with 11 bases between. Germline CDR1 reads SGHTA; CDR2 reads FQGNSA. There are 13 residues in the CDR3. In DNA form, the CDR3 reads TGTGCCAGCAGCTTAAAGGTATCAGGGACCCAGTACTTC. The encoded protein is CASSLKVSGTQYF.

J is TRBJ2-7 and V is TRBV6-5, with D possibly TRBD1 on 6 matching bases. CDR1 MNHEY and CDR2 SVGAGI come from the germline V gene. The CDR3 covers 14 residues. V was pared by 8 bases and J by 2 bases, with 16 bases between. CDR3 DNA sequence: TGTGCCAGCCCTAAGGGCCAGGGGACCTACGAGCAGTACTTC. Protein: CASPKGQGTYEQYF.

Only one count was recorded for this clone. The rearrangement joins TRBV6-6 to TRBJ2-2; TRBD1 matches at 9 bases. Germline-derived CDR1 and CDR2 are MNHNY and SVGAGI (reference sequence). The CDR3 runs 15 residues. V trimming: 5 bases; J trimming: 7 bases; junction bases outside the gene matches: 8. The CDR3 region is CASSTGQGHNGELFF. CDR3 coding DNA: TGTGCCAGCAGTACCGGACAGGGGCACAACGGGGAGCTGTTTTTT.

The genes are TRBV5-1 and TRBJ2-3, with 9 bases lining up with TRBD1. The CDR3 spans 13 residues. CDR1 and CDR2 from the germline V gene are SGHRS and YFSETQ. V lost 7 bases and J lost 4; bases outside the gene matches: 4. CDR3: CASRQGDSDTQYF. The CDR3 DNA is TGCGCCAGCCGACAGGGGGACTCAGATACGCAGTATTTT.

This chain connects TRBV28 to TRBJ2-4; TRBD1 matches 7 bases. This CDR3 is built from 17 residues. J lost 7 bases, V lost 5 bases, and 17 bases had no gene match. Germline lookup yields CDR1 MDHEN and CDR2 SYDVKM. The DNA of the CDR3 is TGTGCCAGCAGTCAAGAGGACAGAGGGGGCGAGGGGAACATTCAGTACTTC. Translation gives CASSQEDRGGEGNIQYF.

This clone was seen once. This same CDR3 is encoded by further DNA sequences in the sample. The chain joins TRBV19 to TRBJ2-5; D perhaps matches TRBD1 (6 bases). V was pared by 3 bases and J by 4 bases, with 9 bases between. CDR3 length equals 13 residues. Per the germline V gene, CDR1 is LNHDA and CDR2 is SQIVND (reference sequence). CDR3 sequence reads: CASSIQGRETQYF. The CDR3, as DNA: TGTGCCAGTAGTATTCAGGGGCGAGAGACCCAGTACTTC.

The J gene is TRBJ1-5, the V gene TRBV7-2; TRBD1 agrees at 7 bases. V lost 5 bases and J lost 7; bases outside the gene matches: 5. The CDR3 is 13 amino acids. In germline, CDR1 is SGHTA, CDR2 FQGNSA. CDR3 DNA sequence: TGTGCCAGCAGCCCCGGGACAGAGCAGCCCCAGCATTTT. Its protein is CASSPGTEQPQHF.

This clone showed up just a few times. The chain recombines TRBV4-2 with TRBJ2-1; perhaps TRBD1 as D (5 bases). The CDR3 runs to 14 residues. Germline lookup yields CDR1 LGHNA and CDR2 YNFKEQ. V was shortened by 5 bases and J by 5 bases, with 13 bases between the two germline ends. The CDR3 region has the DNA TGTGCCAGCAGCAAATTAACAGGCGACAATGAGCAGTTCTTC. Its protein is CASSKLTGDNEQFF.

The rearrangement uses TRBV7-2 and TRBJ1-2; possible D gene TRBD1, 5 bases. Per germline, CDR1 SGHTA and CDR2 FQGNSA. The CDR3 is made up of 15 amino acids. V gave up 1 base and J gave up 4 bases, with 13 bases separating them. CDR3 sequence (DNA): TGTGCCAGCAGCTTAGGTAGCGGTAGGGGCTATGGCTACACCTTC. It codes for CASSLGSGRGYGYTF. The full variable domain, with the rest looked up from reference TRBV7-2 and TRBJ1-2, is GAGVSQSPSNKVTEKGKDVELRCDPISGHTALYWYRQSLGQGLEFLIYFQGNSAPDKSGLPSDRFSAERTGGSVSTLTIQRTQQEDSAVYLCASSLGSGRGYGYTFGSGTRLTVV.

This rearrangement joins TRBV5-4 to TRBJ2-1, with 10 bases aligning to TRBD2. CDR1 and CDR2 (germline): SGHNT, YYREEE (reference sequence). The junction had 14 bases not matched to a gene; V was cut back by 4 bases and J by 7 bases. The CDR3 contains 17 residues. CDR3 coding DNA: TGTGCCAGCAGCCAACTTCTGGCGAGCGGGAGGGCAAATGAGCAGTTCTTC. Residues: CASSQLLASGRANEQFF.